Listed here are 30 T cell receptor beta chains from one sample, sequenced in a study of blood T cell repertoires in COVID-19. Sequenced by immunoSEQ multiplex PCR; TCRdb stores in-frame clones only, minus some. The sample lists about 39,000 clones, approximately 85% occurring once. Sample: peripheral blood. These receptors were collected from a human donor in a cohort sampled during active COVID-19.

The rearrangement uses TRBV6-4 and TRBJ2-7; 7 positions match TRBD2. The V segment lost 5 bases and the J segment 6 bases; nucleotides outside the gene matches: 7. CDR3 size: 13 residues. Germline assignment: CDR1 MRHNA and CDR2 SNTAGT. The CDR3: CASSIGLGREQYF. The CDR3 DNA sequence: TGTGCCAGCAGTATCGGACTAGGACGCGAGCAGTACTTC.

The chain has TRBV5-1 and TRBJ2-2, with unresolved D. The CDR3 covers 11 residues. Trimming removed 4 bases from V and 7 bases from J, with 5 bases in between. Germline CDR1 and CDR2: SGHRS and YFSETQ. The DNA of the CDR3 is TGCGCCAGCAGCGTTTACGGGGAGCTGTTTTTT. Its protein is CASSVYGELFF.

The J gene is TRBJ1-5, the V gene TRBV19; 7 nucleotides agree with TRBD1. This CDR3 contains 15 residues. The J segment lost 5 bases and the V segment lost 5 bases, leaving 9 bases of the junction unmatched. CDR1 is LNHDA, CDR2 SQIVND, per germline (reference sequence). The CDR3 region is CASSVVTGRDQPQHF. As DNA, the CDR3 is TGTGCCAGTAGTGTTGTGACAGGGAGAGATCAGCCCCAGCATTTT. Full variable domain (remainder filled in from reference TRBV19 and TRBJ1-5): DGGITQSPKYLFRKEGQNVTLSCEQNLNHDAMYWYRQDPGQGLRLIYYSQIVNDFQKGDIAEGYSVSREKKESFPLTVTSAQKNPTAFYLCASSVVTGRDQPQHFGDGTRLSIL.

CDR3 residues: CASSPLPRGRIGEQFF. As DNA, the CDR3 is TGTGCCAGCAGCCCCCTACCCAGGGGGCGCATCGGTGAGCAGTTCTTC. The rearrangement uses TRBV7-8 and TRBJ2-1; 8 bases line up with TRBD1. This CDR3 is built from 16 residues. Trimming cost V 5 bases and J 9 bases; bases outside gene matches: 15. Germline V gene sequence: CDR1 SGHVS, CDR2 FQNEAQ.

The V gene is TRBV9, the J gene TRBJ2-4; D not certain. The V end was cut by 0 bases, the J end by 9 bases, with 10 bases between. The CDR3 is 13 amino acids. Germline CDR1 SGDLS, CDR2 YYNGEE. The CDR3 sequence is CASSVDAISIQYF. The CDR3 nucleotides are TGTGCCAGCAGCGTAGACGCCATCAGCATTCAGTACTTC.

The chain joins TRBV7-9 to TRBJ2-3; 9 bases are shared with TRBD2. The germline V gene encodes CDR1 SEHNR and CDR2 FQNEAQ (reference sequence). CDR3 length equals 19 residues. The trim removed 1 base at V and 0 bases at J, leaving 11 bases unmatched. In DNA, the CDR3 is TGTGCCAGCAGCTTAGGGAGCCTAGCGGGAAGTACTAGCACAGATACGCAGTATTTT. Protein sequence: CASSLGSLAGSTSTDTQYF. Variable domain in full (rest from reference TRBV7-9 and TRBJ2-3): DTGVSQNPRHKITKRGQNVTFRCDPISEHNRLYWYRQTLGQGPEFLTYFQNEAQLEKSRLLSDRFSAERPKGSFSTLEIQRTEQGDSAMYLCASSLGSLAGSTSTDTQYFGPGTRLTVL.

The CDR3 sequence is CASSLGQASGQYF. Written as DNA, the CDR3 is TGTGCCAGCAGCTTAGGACAGGCCTCCGGGCAGTACTTC. The rearrangement links TRBV7-6 to TRBJ2-7, with D possibly TRBD1 on 6 matching bases. The CDR3 totals 13 residues. Between the trimmed V and J ends, which lost 1 base and 9 bases, there was a span of 13 bases. Per germline, CDR1 SGHVS and CDR2 FNYEAQ.

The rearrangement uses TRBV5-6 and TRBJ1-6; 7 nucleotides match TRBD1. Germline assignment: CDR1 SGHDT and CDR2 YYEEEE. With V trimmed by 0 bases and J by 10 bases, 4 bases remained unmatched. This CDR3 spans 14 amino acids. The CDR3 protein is CASSLGQGDSPLHF. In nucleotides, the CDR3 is TGTGCCAGCAGCTTGGGACAGGGTGACTCACCCCTCCACTTT.

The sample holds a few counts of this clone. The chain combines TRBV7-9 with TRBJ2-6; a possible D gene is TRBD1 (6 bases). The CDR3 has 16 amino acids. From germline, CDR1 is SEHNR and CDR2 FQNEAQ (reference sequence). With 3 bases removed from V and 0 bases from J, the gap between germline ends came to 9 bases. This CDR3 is CASSLGHSSGANVLTF. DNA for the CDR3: TGTGCCAGCAGCTTGGGACATTCCTCTGGGGCCAACGTCCTGACTTTC.

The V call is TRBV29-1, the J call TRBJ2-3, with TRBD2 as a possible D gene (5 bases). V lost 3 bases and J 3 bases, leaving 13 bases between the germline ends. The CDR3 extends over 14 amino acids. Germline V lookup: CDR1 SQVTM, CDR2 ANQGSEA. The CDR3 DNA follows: TGCAGCGTTGAGGGCCCAGGAGGTACAGATACGCAGTATTTT. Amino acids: CSVEGPGGTDTQYF.

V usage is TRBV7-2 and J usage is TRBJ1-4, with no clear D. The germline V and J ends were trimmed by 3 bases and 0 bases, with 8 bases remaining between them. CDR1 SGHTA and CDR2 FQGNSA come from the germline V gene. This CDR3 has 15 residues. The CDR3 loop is CASSLTSATNEKLFF. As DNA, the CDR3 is TGTGCCAGCAGCTTGACGAGCGCAACTAATGAAAAACTGTTTTTT.

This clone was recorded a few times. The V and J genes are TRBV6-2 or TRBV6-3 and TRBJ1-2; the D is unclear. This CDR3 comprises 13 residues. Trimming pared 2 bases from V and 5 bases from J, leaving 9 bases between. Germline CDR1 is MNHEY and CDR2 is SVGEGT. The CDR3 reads CASSYQQAYGYTF. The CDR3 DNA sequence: TGTGCCAGCAGTTACCAGCAGGCTTATGGCTACACCTTC.

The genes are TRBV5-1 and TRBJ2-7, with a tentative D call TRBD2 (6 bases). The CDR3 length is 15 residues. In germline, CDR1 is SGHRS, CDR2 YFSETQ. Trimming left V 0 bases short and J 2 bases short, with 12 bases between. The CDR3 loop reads CASSLGGAQTYEQYF. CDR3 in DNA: TGCGCCAGCAGCTTGGGCGGGGCTCAGACCTACGAGCAGTACTTC. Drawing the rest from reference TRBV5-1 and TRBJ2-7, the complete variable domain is KAGVTQTPRYLIKTRGQQVTLSCSPISGHRSVSWYQQTPGQGLQFLFEYFSETQRNKGNFPGRFSGRQFSNSRSEMNVSTLELGDSALYLCASSLGGAQTYEQYFGPGTRLTVT.

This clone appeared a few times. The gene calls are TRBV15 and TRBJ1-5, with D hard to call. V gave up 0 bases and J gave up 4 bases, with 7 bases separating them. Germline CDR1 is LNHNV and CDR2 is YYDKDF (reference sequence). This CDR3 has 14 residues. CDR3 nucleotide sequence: TGTGCCACCAGCAGAGATGGAGGGAATCAGCCCCAGCATTTT. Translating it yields CATSRDGGNQPQHF. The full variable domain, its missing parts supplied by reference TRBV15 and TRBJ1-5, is DAMVIQNPRYQVTQFGKPVTLSCSQTLNHNVMYWYQQKSSQAPKLLFHYYDKDFNNEADTPDNFQSRRPNTSFCFLDIRSPGLGDTAMYLCATSRDGGNQPQHFGDGTRLSIL.

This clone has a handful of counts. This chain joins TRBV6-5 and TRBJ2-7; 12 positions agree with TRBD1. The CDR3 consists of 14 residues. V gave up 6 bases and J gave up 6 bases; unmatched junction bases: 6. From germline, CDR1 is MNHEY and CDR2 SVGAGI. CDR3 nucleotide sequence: TGTGCCAGCAGCTCAGGGACAGGGGGCTCCGAGCAGTACTTC. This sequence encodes CASSSGTGGSEQYF.

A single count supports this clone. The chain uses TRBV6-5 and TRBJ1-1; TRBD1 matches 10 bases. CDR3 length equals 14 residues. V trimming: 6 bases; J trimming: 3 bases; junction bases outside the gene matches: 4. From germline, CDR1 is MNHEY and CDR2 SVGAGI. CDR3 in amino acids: CASRTGGWYTEAFF. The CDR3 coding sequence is TGTGCCAGCAGGACAGGGGGCTGGTACACTGAAGCTTTCTTT.

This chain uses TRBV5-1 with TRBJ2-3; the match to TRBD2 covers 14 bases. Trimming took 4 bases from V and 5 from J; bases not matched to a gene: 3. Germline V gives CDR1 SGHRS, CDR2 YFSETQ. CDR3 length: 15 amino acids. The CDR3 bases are TGCGCCAGCAGCCTGGGACTAGCGGGAGTAGATACGCAGTATTTT. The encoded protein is CASSLGLAGVDTQYF.

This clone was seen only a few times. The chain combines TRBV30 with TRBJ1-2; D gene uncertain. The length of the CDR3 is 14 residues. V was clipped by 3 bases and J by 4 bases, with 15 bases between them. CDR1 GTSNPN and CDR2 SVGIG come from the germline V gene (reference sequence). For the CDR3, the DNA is TGTGCCTGGAGCCCCCGGACGGCGGGCTATGGCTACACCTTC. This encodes CAWSPRTAGYGYTF.

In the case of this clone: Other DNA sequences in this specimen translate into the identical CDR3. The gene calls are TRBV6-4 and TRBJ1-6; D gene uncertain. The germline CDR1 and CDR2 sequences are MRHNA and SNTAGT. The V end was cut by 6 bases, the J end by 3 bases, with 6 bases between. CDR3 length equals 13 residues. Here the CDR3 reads CASRRDYNSPLHF. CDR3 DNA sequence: TGTGCCAGCAGACGGGACTATAATTCACCCCTCCACTTT.

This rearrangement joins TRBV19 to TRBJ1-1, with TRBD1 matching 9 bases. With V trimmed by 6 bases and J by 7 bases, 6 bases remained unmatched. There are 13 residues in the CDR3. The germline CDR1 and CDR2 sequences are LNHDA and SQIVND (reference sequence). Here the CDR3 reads CASREQGAGEAFF. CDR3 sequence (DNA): TGTGCCAGTAGAGAACAGGGGGCAGGTGAAGCTTTCTTT.

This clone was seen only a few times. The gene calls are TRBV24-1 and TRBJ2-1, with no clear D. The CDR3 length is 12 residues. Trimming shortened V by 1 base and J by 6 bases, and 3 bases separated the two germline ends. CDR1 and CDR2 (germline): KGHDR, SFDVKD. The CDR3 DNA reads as TGTGCCACCAGTGATTTCTCCAATGAGCAGTTCTTC. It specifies CATSDFSNEQFF.

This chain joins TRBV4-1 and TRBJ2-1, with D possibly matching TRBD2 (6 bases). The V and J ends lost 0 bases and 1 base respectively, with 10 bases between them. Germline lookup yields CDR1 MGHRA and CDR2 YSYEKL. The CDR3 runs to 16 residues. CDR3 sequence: CASSQEKEGSYNEQFF. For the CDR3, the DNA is TGCGCCAGCAGCCAAGAAAAGGAGGGTTCCTACAATGAGCAGTTCTTC.

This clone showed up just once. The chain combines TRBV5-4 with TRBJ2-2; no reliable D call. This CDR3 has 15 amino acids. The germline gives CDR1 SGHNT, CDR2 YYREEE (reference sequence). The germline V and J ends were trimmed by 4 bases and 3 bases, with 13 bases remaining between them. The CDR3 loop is CASSLSHMDTGELFF. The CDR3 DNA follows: TGTGCCAGCAGCCTTAGCCATATGGACACCGGGGAGCTGTTTTTT.

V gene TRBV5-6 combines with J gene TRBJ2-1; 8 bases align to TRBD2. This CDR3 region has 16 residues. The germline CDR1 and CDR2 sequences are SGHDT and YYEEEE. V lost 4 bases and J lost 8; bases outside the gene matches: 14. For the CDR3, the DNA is TGTGCCAGCAGCGAAACCGGGGGGGCAGTAACGGATGAGCAGTTCTTC. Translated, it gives CASSETGGAVTDEQFF.

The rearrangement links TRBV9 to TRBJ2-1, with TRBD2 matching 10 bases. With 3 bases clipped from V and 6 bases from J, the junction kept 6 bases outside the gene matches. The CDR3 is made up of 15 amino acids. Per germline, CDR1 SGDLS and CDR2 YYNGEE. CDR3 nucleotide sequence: TGTGCCAGCAGCGATAGCGGGAGGAGGGGCAATGAGCAGTTCTTC. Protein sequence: CASSDSGRRGNEQFF.

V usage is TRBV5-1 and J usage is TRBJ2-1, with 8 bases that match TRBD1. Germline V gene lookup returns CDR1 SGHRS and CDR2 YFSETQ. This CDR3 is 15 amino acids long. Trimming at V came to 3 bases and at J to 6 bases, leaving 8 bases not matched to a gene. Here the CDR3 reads CASSYQGALGNEQFF. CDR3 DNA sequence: TGCGCCAGCAGCTACCAGGGGGCTTTAGGCAATGAGCAGTTCTTC.

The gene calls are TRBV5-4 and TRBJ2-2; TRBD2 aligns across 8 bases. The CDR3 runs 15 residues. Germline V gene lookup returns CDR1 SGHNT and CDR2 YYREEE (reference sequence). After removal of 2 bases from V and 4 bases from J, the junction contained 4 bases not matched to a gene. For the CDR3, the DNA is TGTGCCAGCAGCTTAGCGGGGGCCCGCACCGGGGAGCTGTTTTTT. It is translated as CASSLAGARTGELFF.

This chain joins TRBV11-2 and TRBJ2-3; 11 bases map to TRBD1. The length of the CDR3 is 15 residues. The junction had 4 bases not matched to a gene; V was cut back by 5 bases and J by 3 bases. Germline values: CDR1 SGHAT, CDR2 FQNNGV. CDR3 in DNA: TGTGCCAGCAGCAAGGACAGGGGGCCGACAGATACGCAGTATTTT. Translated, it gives CASSKDRGPTDTQYF.

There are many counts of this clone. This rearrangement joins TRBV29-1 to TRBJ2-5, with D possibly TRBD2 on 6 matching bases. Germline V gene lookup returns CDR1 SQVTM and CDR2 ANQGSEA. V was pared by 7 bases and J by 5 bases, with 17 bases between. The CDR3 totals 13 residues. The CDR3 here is CSAGGSRGETQYF. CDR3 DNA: TGCAGCGCTGGGGGGTCCCGCGGGGAGACCCAGTACTTC. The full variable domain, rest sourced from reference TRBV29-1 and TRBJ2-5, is SAVISQKPSRDICQRGTSLTIQCQVDSQVTMMFWYRQQPGQSLTLIATANQGSEATYESGFVIDKFPISRPNLTFSTLTVSNMSPEDSSIYLCSAGGSRGETQYFGPGTRLLVL.

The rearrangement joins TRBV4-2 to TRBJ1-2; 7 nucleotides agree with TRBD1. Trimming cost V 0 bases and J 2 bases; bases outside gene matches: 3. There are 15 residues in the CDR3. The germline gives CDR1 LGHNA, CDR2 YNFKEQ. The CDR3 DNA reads TGTGCCAGCAGCCAAGAGACAGGGTCCAACTATGGCTACACCTTC. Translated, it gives CASSQETGSNYGYTF.